The 21 T cell receptor beta chains reported below all come from one sample, sequenced in a study of T-cell memory formation after mild COVID-19. TCRdb reanalysed the 5' RACE reads using MiXCR and keeps one entry per CDR3 protein. Of fewer than 600,000 distinct CDR3 sequences listed, about a fifth are singletons. The material sequenced was PBMCs or a T cell subset sorted from them (not recorded which). All receptors derive from an adult woman who had mild COVID-19 (a few samples of this study predate the infection). Cell type and time point are not known.

This clonotype was observed a few times. The J gene is TRBJ1-1, the V gene TRBV5-1; perhaps TRBD1 as D (5 bases). Germline V gives CDR1 SGHRS, CDR2 YFSETQ. Trimming took off 1 base at V and 0 bases at J, with 10 bases between the two ends. The CDR3 loop spans 15 amino acids. This CDR3 reads CASSLSKTVNTEAFF. CDR3 DNA sequence: TGCGCCAGCAGCTTGTCGAAGACAGTGAACACTGAAGCTTTCTTT.

The sample holds many counts of this clonotype. The chain combines TRBV7-7 with TRBJ2-3; 13 bases map to TRBD2. The CDR3 is made up of 16 amino acids. The V gene end was trimmed by 5 bases and the J gene end by 1 base; junction bases not matched to a gene: 3. Per germline, CDR1 SSHAT and CDR2 FNYEAQ (reference sequence). CDR3 DNA sequence: TGTGCCAGCAGCCGAGGACTAGCGGGGGGCACAGATACGCAGTATTTT. The encoded protein is CASSRGLAGGTDTQYF.

This clonotype was recorded many times. This chain connects TRBV12-3 or TRBV12-4 to TRBJ2-3; TRBD1 matches at 12 bases. This CDR3 spans 15 amino acids. V trimming: 6 bases; J trimming: 2 bases; junction bases outside the gene matches: 3. The CDR3 bases are TGTGCCAGCAGAACGGGACAGGGGGCCACAGATACGCAGTATTTT. Translation gives CASRTGQGATDTQYF.

This clonotype has a handful of counts. The CDR3 nucleotides are TGTGCCAGCAGTGACGGTGGGGACCACACTGAAGCTTTCTTT. Its translation: CASSDGGDHTEAFF. This rearrangement joins TRBV6-4 to TRBJ1-1; possible D gene TRBD1, 5 bases. The CDR3 totals 14 residues. Trimming left V 2 bases short and J 3 bases short, with 10 bases between. Germline CDR1 reads MRHNA; CDR2 reads SNTAGT.

Only a few counts were recorded for this clonotype. J is TRBJ2-3 and V is TRBV11-2, with TRBD2 matching over 14 bases. V was pared by 6 bases and J by 2 bases, with 4 bases of the junction left unmatched. Germline CDR1 and CDR2: SGHAT and FQNNGV. The CDR3 is 16 amino acids. The CDR3 reads CASRRTSGGITDTQYF. Written as DNA, the CDR3 is TGTGCCAGCAGACGGACTAGCGGGGGGATCACAGATACGCAGTATTTT.

This clonotype has only a few counts. The rearrangement uses TRBV2 and TRBJ2-2; D might be TRBD2 (6 bases). CDR1 is SNHLY, CDR2 FYNNEI, per germline. The CDR3 is 13 amino acids. V was cut by 11 bases and J by 3 bases, with 13 bases left in between. Here the CDR3 reads CAVPGEDTGELFF. CDR3 nucleotides: TGTGCCGTCCCGGGGGAGGACACCGGGGAGCTGTTTTTT.

This clonotype was detected only once. This chain's CDR3 is CASSRGGASGEETQYF. In nucleotides, the CDR3 is TGCGCCAGCAGCAGGGGAGGAGCATCGGGCGAGGAGACCCAGTACTTC. V is TRBV5-1 and J is TRBJ2-5, with TRBD2 as a possible D gene (6 bases). This CDR3 is 16 amino acids long. CDR1 and CDR2 (germline): SGHRS, YFSETQ. V was trimmed by 4 bases and J by 5 bases, leaving 21 bases between them.

Details on this clonotype: Mismatch with germline at one junction end may stem from a read error. The J gene is TRBJ2-1, the V gene TRBV15; D is uncertain. CDR1 LNHNV and CDR2 YYDKDF come from the germline V gene (reference sequence). The CDR3 is made up of 14 amino acids. CDR3: CATSGDTEDNEQFF. The CDR3 coding sequence is TGTGCCACCAGCGGAGACACCGAGGACAATGAGCAGTTCTTC.

The V gene is TRBV11-2, the J gene TRBJ2-6; 8 positions match TRBD1. Per the germline V gene, CDR1 is SGHAT and CDR2 is FQNNGV. V gave up 1 base and J gave up 1 base; unmatched junction bases: 3. The CDR3 totals 17 residues. The DNA of the CDR3 is TGTGCCAGCAGCTTAGCCACAGGGGGGTCTGGGGCCAACGTCCTGACTTTC. Protein: CASSLATGGSGANVLTF.

This clonotype has just a few counts. This chain joins TRBV6-5 and TRBJ1-2; 7 nucleotides line up with TRBD1. Germline trimming cut 6 bases from V and 5 bases from J; bases unmatched to any gene: 6. Germline CDR1 reads MNHEY; CDR2 reads SVGAGI. The CDR3 spans 13 residues. The DNA for the CDR3 is TGTGCCAGCAGCCGGGACAGAGAGTATGGCTACACCTTC. It is translated as CASSRDREYGYTF.

The chain recombines TRBV27 with TRBJ1-1; maybe TRBD1 (5 bases). V lost 6 bases and J lost 1, with 12 bases in between. Germline loops: CDR1 MNHEY, CDR2 SMNVEV (reference sequence). CDR3 length equals 14 residues. CDR3 DNA sequence: TGTGCCAGCAGGGAATTTGACAGGAACACTGAAGCTTTCTTT. Translating gives CASREFDRNTEAFF.

This clonotype was counted many times. The chain recombines TRBV10-3 with TRBJ2-7, with 11 bases that match TRBD2. In germline, CDR1 is ENHRY, CDR2 SYGVKD. This CDR3 has 13 amino acids. Losses at the gene ends were 8 bases for V and 3 bases for J; bases not matched to a gene: 3. CDR3 amino acids: CAISGLADYEQYF. In DNA form, the CDR3 reads TGTGCCATCTCGGGACTAGCGGACTACGAGCAGTACTTC.

The genes are TRBV7-9 and TRBJ2-3; TRBD2 matches at 9 bases. The germline CDR1 and CDR2 sequences are SEHNR and FQNEAQ (reference sequence). The junction had 13 bases not matched to a gene; V was cut back by 3 bases and J by 6 bases. The CDR3 spans 17 residues. CDR3 nucleotides: TGTGCCAGCAGCTTCAGTAGCGGGAGATTGGAGGGGGATACGCAGTATTTT. It encodes CASSFSSGRLEGDTQYF.

The chain has TRBV6-6 and TRBJ2-7; no definite D call. Deletions cut 2 bases from V and 4 bases from J, with 6 bases between. Germline CDR1 reads MNHNY; CDR2 reads SVGAGI (reference sequence). The CDR3 runs 12 residues. The CDR3 coding sequence is TGTGCCAGCAGTTACGAACAGTACGAGCAGTACTTC. Translating it yields CASSYEQYEQYF.

The chain couples TRBV7-8 to TRBJ2-1, with 9 bases aligning to TRBD2. CDR1 is SGHVS and CDR2 is FQNEAQ in the germline V gene. The CDR3 totals 13 residues. V lost 4 bases, J lost 8 bases, and 3 bases stayed unmatched. The CDR3 is CASSSGLADEQFF. Written as DNA, the CDR3 is TGTGCCAGCAGCTCGGGACTAGCTGATGAGCAGTTCTTC.

There are a few counts of this clonotype. This rearrangement joins TRBV5-1 to TRBJ2-1, with D perhaps matching TRBD2 (5 bases). This CDR3 comprises 13 residues. Germline CDR1 SGHRS, CDR2 YFSETQ. The V end was cut by 1 base, the J end by 10 bases, with 12 bases between. The CDR3 spells CASSLPGSGEQFF. DNA for the CDR3: TGCGCCAGCAGCTTGCCGGGGAGTGGGGAGCAGTTCTTC.

This sequence joins TRBV6-9 and TRBJ2-5, with D uncertain. Deletions cut 9 bases from V and 8 bases from J, with 19 bases between. The CDR3 has 13 amino acids. Germline V gene lookup returns CDR1 MNHGY and CDR2 SVAAGI. CDR3 nucleotide sequence: TGTGCCAGGACCGGCCAGCAATTGCGAACCCAGTACTTC. Amino acid sequence: CARTGQQLRTQYF.

V gene TRBV7-9 combines with J gene TRBJ1-4, with D possibly being TRBD1 (5 bases). The CDR3 totals 13 residues. The V gene lost 1 base and the J gene lost 7 bases, with 7 bases spanning the gap. The germline gives CDR1 SEHNR, CDR2 FQNEAQ (reference sequence). The CDR3 DNA reads TGTGCCAGCAGCTTAGACGGGACTGAAAAACTGTTTTTT. Its protein is CASSLDGTEKLFF.

This clonotype was seen only a few times. The chain couples TRBV20-1 to TRBJ2-5; 14 nucleotides agree with TRBD2. This CDR3 comprises 16 residues. CDR1 and CDR2 from the germline V gene are DFQATT and SNEGSKA (reference sequence). V dropped 3 bases and J dropped 7; count of bases not matched to a gene: 10. As DNA, the CDR3 is TGCAGTGCTAGCGGGACTAGCGGGGGTGCCCGTGGGACCCAGTACTTC. As protein: CSASGTSGGARGTQYF.

The J gene is TRBJ2-1, the V gene TRBV6-1; 7 nucleotides agree with TRBD2. The germline gives CDR1 MNHNS, CDR2 SASEGT. This CDR3 is built from 15 residues. J lost 4 bases, V lost 4 bases, and 7 bases had no gene match. The CDR3 loop reads CASSGMGGIYNEQFF. The CDR3 bases are TGTGCCAGCAGTGGGATGGGAGGGATATACAATGAGCAGTTCTTC.

This clonotype was observed a few times. The genes are TRBV9 and TRBJ1-5, with D possibly matching TRBD1 (5 bases). Germline V gives CDR1 SGDLS, CDR2 YYNGEE. V gave up 2 bases and J gave up 13 bases, with 16 bases separating them. The CDR3 totals 13 residues. CDR3 amino acids: CASSVDWTSSQHF. CDR3 nucleotides: TGTGCCAGCAGCGTCGACTGGACATCCTCACAGCATTTT. Together with reference TRBV9 and TRBJ1-5, the CDR3 gives the full variable domain: DSGVTQTPKHLITATGQRVTLRCSPRSGDLSVYWYQQSLDQGLQFLIQYYNGEERAKGNILERFSAQQFPDLHSELNLSSLELGDSALYFCASSVDWTSSQHFGDGTRLSIL.